The 23 T cell receptor beta chains given below trace back to one sample, sequenced in a study of cytomegalovirus exposure and HLA in healthy donors. The study ran its PCR with 60 Vbeta and 13 Jbeta primers. Method: immunoSEQ multiplex PCR; TCRdb's copy keeps in-frame clones and lacks some. The sample has 300,000 or so clones; roughly four fifths are singletons. Sequencing used PBMCs. The receptors stem from a woman between 35 and 50 years old in good health and CMV-seropositive.

The V gene is TRBV16, the J gene TRBJ2-2, with no clear D. Trimming removed 0 bases from V and 3 bases from J, with 8 bases in between. The CDR3 contains 15 residues. CDR1 is KGHSY and CDR2 is FQNENV in the germline V gene. For the CDR3, the DNA is TGTGCCAGCAGCCAATCTAAAGGAGACACCGGGGAGCTGTTTTTT. Translation gives CASSQSKGDTGELFF.

The CDR3 loop reads CASSYSGQGNEKLFF. The CDR3 DNA reads TGTGCCAGCAGTTACTCGGGACAGGGGAATGAAAAACTGTTTTTT. This chain uses TRBV6-5 with TRBJ1-4; TRBD1 matches at 10 bases. J was trimmed by 5 bases and V by 0 bases; bases with no gene match: 0. This CDR3 contains 15 residues. Germline CDR1 MNHEY, CDR2 SVGAGI.

In its sample, this clone was seen a few times. The CDR3: CASSLWGGMETQYF. As DNA, the CDR3 is TGTGCCAGCAGCCTCTGGGGGGGGATGGAGACCCAGTACTTC. The V and J genes are TRBV7-9 and TRBJ2-5; 7 bases match TRBD2. This CDR3 has 14 residues. Germline CDR1 reads SEHNR; CDR2 reads FQNEAQ (reference sequence). With 5 bases clipped from V and 5 bases from J, the junction kept 8 bases outside the gene matches.

The chain is built from TRBV5-1 and TRBJ2-3, with TRBD2 matching 7 bases. The CDR3 spans 15 residues. V lost 0 bases to trimming and J lost 2 bases; unmatched junction nucleotides: 3. Germline-derived CDR1 and CDR2 are SGHRS and YFSETQ. The CDR3 region has the DNA TGCGCCAGCAGCTTGGACGGGAGGACCACAGATACGCAGTATTTT. Its translation is CASSLDGRTTDTQYF.

The V gene is TRBV7-9, the J gene TRBJ2-7; tentative D call: TRBD2 (5 bases). This CDR3 has 15 amino acids. Germline V gene sequence: CDR1 SEHNR, CDR2 FQNEAQ (reference sequence). V was shortened by 6 bases and J by 0 bases, with 15 bases between the two germline ends. CDR3 DNA: TGTGCCAGCAGTCGGACTGCCCGGAGCTCCTACGAGCAGTACTTC. This translates into CASSRTARSSYEQYF.

This chain links TRBV6-1 with TRBJ1-1; perhaps TRBD1 as D (6 bases). The CDR3 totals 13 residues. The germline V gene has CDR1 MNHNS and CDR2 SASEGT. The germline V and J ends were trimmed by 8 bases and 5 bases, with 15 bases remaining between them. The CDR3 region is CASSQQGWTEAFF. In DNA form, the CDR3 reads TGTGCCAGCTCCCAGCAGGGGTGGACTGAAGCTTTCTTT.

V usage is TRBV14 and J usage is TRBJ1-4; D gene uncertain. Trimming shortened V by 0 bases and J by 0 bases, and 8 bases separated the two germline ends. Germline lookup yields CDR1 SGHDN and CDR2 FVKESK. CDR3 length: 16 amino acids. The CDR3 loop reads CASSQEHLATNEKLFF. The CDR3 DNA is TGTGCCAGCAGCCAAGAACACCTTGCAACTAATGAAAAACTGTTTTTT.

This chain connects TRBV6-1 to TRBJ2-7, with D perhaps matching TRBD1 (6 bases). This CDR3 has 16 amino acids. Germline-derived CDR1 and CDR2 are MNHNS and SASEGT. Trimming removed 0 bases at V and 3 bases at J, with 15 bases between. DNA for the CDR3: TGTGCCAGCAGTGAAGCCCCGCCGGGACACATCTACGAGCAGTACTTC. This codes for CASSEAPPGHIYEQYF.

The chain links TRBV25-1 to TRBJ2-3, with TRBD2 matching 10 bases. Per germline, CDR1 MGHDK and CDR2 SYGVNS. The CDR3 is 13 amino acids. V was pared by 8 bases and J by 4 bases, with 3 bases of the junction left unmatched. The CDR3 DNA is TGTGCCAGCTCCGGGACTAGCGCAGATACGCAGTATTTT. This translates into CASSGTSADTQYF. Variable domain in full (rest from reference TRBV25-1 and TRBJ2-3): EADIYQTPRYLVIGTGKKITLECSQTMGHDKMYWYQQDPGMELHLIHYSYGVNSTEKGDLSSESTVSRIRTEHFPLTLESARPSHTSQYLCASSGTSADTQYFGPGTRLTVL.

The chain couples TRBV30 to TRBJ2-2; TRBD1 aligns across 7 bases. Trimming at V came to 3 bases and at J to 0 bases, leaving 7 bases not matched to a gene. The CDR3 sequence is 16 residues long. Germline V gene data show CDR1 as GTSNPN and CDR2 as SVGIG (reference sequence). This CDR3 reads CAWRRPGQTNTGELFF. CDR3 nucleotides: TGTGCCTGGAGAAGACCGGGACAGACGAACACCGGGGAGCTGTTTTTT. The whole variable domain, remainder taken from reference TRBV30 and TRBJ2-2, is SQTIHQWPATLVQPVGSPLSLECTVEGTSNPNLYWYRQAAGRGLQLLFYSVGIGQISSEVPQNLSASRPQDRQFILSSKKLLLSDSGFYLCAWRRPGQTNTGELFFGEGSRLTVL.

DNA for the CDR3: TGTGCCAGCAGCTTGGGGGACAGGCGGAACAATGAGCAGTTCTTC. Translated, it gives CASSLGDRRNNEQFF. The genes are TRBV5-6 and TRBJ2-1; 8 bases agree with TRBD1. CDR1 is SGHDT, CDR2 YYEEEE, per germline. The CDR3 is 15 amino acids. V lost 0 bases, J lost 5 bases, and 4 bases stayed unmatched.

The chain uses TRBV7-6 and TRBJ2-2; 9 positions match TRBD2. The CDR3 is 18 residues long. Germline CDR1 is SGHVS and CDR2 is FNYEAQ. V gave up 4 bases and J gave up 4 bases; unmatched junction bases: 13. CDR3 DNA sequence: TGTGCCAGCAGCTCTTCTCCTAGCGGGATCGCGTTCACCGGGGAGCTGTTTTTT. Encoded protein: CASSSSPSGIAFTGELFF.

The chain combines TRBV4-3 with TRBJ2-2, with a tentative D call TRBD2 (6 bases). V was clipped by 0 bases and J by 4 bases, with 12 bases between them. The CDR3 covers 16 residues. CDR1 is LGHNA and CDR2 is YSLEER in the germline V gene. The CDR3 spells CASSQDLARSTGELFF. The CDR3 region has the DNA TGCGCCAGCAGCCAAGACCTAGCGAGGAGCACCGGGGAGCTGTTTTTT.

The V and J genes are TRBV19 and TRBJ1-2, with D possibly TRBD1 on 5 matching bases. The V gene lost 7 bases and the J gene lost 3 bases, with 15 bases spanning the gap. The CDR3 totals 14 residues. Germline CDR1 reads LNHDA; CDR2 reads SQIVND (reference sequence). The CDR3 protein is CASMARGEDYGYTF. The CDR3 DNA is TGTGCCAGTATGGCTCGGGGGGAAGACTATGGCTACACCTTC.

This clone showed up just once. This sequence joins TRBV28 and TRBJ2-3, with TRBD1 identical over 7 bases. The CDR3 contains 15 residues. Germline CDR1 is MDHEN and CDR2 is SYDVKM. V was pared by 8 bases and J by 4 bases, with 12 bases of the junction left unmatched. CDR3 sequence reads: CASRSTGDGADTQYF. CDR3 in DNA: TGTGCCAGCCGCAGCACAGGGGATGGTGCAGATACGCAGTATTTT.

V gene TRBV28 combines with J gene TRBJ1-1; TRBD1 is a possible D gene (6 bases). Between the trimmed V and J ends, which lost 1 base and 0 bases, there was a span of 21 bases. The CDR3 has 19 amino acids. Germline CDR1 and CDR2: MDHEN and SYDVKM. This CDR3 reads CASSLFGGGTTKMNTEAFF. The CDR3 bases are TGTGCCAGCAGTTTATTTGGGGGGGGGACAACGAAAATGAACACTGAAGCTTTCTTT.

This rearrangement joins TRBV7-3 to TRBJ1-2, with D possibly matching TRBD1 (5 bases). This CDR3 has 13 amino acids. Germline CDR1 SGHTA, CDR2 FQGTGA. Trimming took off 3 bases at V and 4 bases at J, with 9 bases between the two ends. The CDR3 coding sequence is TGTGCCAGCAGCTTGTCCCAGGGCTATGGCTACACCTTC. Residues: CASSLSQGYGYTF.

The chain uses TRBV27 and TRBJ2-1; no reliable D call. Looked up from germline, CDR1 is MNHEY and CDR2 is SMNVEV (reference sequence). The length of the CDR3 is 15 residues. The ends were cut back, 2 bases at V and 9 bases at J, with 17 bases in the middle. CDR3 residues: CASSLRPSTHSEQFF. CDR3 in DNA: TGTGCCAGCAGTTTACGGCCCTCCACACACAGTGAGCAGTTCTTC.

J is TRBJ1-2 and V is TRBV18; 9 nucleotides agree with TRBD1. The CDR3 is made up of 16 amino acids. V shed 1 base and J 0 bases; nucleotides not matched to a gene: 3. Germline values: CDR1 KGHSH, CDR2 LQKENI. The DNA of the CDR3 is TGTGCCAGCTCACCACAGGGACAGGGAACTAACTATGGCTACACCTTC. It translates to CASSPQGQGTNYGYTF.

CDR3 DNA sequence: TGCGCCAGCAGCCAATCCCCGGGACAGGGCTACGAGCAGTACTTC. It is translated as CASSQSPGQGYEQYF. The chain employs TRBV4-3 and TRBJ2-7, with TRBD1 matching over 9 bases. The CDR3 loop spans 15 amino acids. With 2 bases clipped from V and 3 bases from J, the junction kept 5 bases outside the gene matches. In germline, CDR1 is LGHNA, CDR2 YSLEER.

This clone was seen more than once but under ten times. V and J are TRBV5-6 and TRBJ2-4; no definite D call. V was clipped by 1 base and J by 2 bases, with 10 bases between them. The CDR3 spans 15 residues. Looked up from germline, CDR1 is SGHDT and CDR2 is YYEEEE. CDR3 loop: CASSLWSTSKNIQYF. The CDR3 DNA sequence: TGTGCCAGCAGCTTGTGGAGTACGTCCAAAAACATTCAGTACTTC.

The V gene is TRBV2, the J gene TRBJ2-6, with 12 bases that match TRBD1. This CDR3 spans 16 amino acids. V was pared by 9 bases and J by 3 bases, with 6 bases of the junction left unmatched. Germline values: CDR1 SNHLY, CDR2 FYNNEI. The CDR3: CASNRDRGRGANVLTF. The CDR3 DNA reads TGTGCCAGTAACCGGGACAGGGGGCGTGGGGCCAACGTCCTGACTTTC.

This chain links TRBV4-3 with TRBJ2-3; 7 nucleotides match TRBD1. CDR1 LGHNA and CDR2 YSLEER come from the germline V gene. Losses at the gene ends were 0 bases for V and 4 bases for J; bases not matched to a gene: 1. The CDR3 covers 14 residues. In DNA, the CDR3 is TGCGCCAGCAGCCAAGACACAGGGGCAGATACGCAGTATTTT. It encodes CASSQDTGADTQYF.